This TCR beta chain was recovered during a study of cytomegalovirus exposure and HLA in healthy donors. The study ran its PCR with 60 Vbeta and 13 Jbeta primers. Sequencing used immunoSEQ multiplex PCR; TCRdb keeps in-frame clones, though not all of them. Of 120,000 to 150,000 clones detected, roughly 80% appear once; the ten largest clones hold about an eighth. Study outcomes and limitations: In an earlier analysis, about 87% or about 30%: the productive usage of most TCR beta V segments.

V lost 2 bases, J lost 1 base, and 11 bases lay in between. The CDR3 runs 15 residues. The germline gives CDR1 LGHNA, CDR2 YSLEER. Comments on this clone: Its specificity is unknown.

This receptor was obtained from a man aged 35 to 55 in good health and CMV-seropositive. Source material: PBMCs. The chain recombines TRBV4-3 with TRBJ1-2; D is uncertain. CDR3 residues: CASSQSANYNYGYTF. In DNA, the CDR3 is TGCGCCAGCAGCCAATCAGCTAACTATAACTATGGCTACACCTTC.